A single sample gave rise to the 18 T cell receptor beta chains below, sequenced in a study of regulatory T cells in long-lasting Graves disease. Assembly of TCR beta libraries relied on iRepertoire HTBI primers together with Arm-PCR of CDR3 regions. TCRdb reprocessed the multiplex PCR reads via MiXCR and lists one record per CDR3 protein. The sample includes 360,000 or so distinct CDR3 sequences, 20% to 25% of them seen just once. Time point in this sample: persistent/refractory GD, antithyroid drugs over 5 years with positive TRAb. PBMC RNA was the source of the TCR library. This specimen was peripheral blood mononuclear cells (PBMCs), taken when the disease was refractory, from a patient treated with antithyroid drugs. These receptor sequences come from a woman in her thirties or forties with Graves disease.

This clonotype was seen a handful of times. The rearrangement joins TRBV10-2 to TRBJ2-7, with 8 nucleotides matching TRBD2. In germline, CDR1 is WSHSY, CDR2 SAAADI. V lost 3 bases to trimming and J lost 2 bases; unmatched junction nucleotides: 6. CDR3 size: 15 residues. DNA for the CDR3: TGCGCCAGCAGTGAATCCGAAGCGGGGGCCTACGAGCAGTACTTC. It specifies CASSESEAGAYEQYF.

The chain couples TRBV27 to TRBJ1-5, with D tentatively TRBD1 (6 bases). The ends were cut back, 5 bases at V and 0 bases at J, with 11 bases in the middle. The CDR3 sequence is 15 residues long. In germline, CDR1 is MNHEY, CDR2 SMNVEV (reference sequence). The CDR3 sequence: CASSTTGFSNQPQHF. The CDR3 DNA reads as TGTGCCAGCAGTACGACAGGATTTAGCAATCAGCCCCAGCATTTT.

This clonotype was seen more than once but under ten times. The CDR3 spells CASSLGGNVNQPQHF. The CDR3 DNA follows: TGTGCCAGCAGCTTAGGCGGCAACGTAAATCAGCCCCAGCATTTT. This chain connects TRBV7-2 to TRBJ1-5; D gene uncertain. The V gene lost 1 base and the J gene lost 4 bases, with 11 bases spanning the gap. The CDR3 length is 15 residues. Germline V lookup: CDR1 SGHTA, CDR2 FQGNSA.

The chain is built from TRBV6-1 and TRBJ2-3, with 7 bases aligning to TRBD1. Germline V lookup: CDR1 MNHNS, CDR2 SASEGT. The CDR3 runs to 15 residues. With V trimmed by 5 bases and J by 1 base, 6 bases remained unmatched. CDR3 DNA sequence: TGTGCCAGCAGTCTTGACAGGGCGGGCACAGATACGCAGTATTTT. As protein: CASSLDRAGTDTQYF.

The CDR3 DNA sequence: TGTGCCAGTAGCCACCCGGGCCAGGGGAAGCAGCCCCAGCATTTT. The encoded protein is CASSHPGQGKQPQHF. This chain joins TRBV19 and TRBJ1-5; the D gene is possibly TRBD1 (6 bases). Trimming took 6 bases from V and 7 from J, leaving 19 bases between them. This CDR3 spans 15 amino acids. Germline V gene lookup returns CDR1 LNHDA and CDR2 SQIVND (reference sequence).

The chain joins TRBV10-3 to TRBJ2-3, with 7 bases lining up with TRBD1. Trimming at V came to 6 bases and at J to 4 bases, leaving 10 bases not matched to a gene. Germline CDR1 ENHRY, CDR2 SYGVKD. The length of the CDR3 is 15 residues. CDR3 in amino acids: CAIRTGTEHPDTQYF. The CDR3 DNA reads TGTGCCATCAGGACCGGGACAGAGCACCCAGATACGCAGTATTTT.

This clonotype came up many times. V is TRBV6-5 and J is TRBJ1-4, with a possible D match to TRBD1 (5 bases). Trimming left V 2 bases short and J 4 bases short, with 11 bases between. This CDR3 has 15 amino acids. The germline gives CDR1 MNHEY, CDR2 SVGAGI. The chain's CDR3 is CASSYQGLGNEKLFF. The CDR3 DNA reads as TGTGCCAGCAGTTACCAGGGTTTGGGTAATGAAAAACTGTTTTTT.

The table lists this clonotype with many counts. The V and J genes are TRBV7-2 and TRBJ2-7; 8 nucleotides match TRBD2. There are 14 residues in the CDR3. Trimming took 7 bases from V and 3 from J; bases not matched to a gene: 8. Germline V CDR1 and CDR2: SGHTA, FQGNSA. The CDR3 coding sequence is TGTGCCAGCATTAGAAGCGGGAGTGACTACGAGCAGTACTTC. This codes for CASIRSGSDYEQYF.

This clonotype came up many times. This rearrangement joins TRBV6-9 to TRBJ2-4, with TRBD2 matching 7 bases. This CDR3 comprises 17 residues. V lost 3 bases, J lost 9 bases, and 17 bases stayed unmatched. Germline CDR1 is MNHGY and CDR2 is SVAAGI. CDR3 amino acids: CASSYSSPGREEGIQYF. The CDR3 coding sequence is TGTGCCAGCAGTTACTCCTCCCCGGGGAGGGAGGAGGGCATTCAGTACTTC.

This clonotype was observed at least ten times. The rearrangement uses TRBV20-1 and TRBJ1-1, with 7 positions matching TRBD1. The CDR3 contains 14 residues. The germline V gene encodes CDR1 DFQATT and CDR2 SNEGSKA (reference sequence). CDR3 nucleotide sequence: TGCAGCGTGTCGGGACAGACCATGAACACTGAAGCTTTCTTT. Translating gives CSVSGQTMNTEAFF.

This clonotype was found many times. CDR3 DNA: TGTGCCAGCAGCGGGAATACCAAAGCTGAAGCTTTCTTT. This sequence encodes CASSGNTKAEAFF. The chain links TRBV7-8 to TRBJ1-1; D gene unclear. CDR3 length: 13 amino acids. The germline V gene has CDR1 SGHVS and CDR2 FQNEAQ. V gave up 5 bases and J gave up 6 bases, with 13 bases separating them.

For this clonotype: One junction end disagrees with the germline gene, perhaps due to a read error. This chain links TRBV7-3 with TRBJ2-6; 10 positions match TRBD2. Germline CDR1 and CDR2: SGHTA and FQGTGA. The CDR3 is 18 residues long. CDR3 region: CASSLTGTSVMGANVLTF. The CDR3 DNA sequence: TGTGCCAGCAGCCTAACCGGGACTAGCGTTATGGGGGCCAACGTCCTGACTTTC.

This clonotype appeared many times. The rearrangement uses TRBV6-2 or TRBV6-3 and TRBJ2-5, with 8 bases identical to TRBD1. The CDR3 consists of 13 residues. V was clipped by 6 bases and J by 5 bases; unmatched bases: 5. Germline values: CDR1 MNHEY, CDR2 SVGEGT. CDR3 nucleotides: TGTGCCAGCAGAACCAGGGGGCGCGAGACCCAGTACTTC. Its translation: CASRTRGRETQYF.

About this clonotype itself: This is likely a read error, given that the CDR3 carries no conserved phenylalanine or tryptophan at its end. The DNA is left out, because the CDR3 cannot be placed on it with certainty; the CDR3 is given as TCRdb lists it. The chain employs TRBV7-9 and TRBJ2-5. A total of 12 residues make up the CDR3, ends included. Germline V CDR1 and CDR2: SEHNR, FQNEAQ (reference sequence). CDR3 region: CASSPKVSGEYS.

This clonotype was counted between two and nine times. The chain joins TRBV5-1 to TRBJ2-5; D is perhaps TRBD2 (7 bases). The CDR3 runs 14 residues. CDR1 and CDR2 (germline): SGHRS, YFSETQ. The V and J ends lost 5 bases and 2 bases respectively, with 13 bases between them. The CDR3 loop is CASRRGTTQETQYF. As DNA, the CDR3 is TGCGCCAGCAGGAGGGGGACTACACAAGAGACCCAGTACTTC.

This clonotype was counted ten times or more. This CDR3 reads CASSLPQGAGGTQYF. The CDR3 bases are TGTGCCAGCAGTTTACCTCAGGGAGCAGGGGGGACCCAGTACTTC. V usage is TRBV28 and J usage is TRBJ2-5; 7 positions agree with TRBD1. The germline CDR1 and CDR2 sequences are MDHEN and SYDVKM. V lost 2 bases to trimming and J lost 7 bases; unmatched junction nucleotides: 10. This CDR3 has 15 amino acids.

Written as DNA, the CDR3 is TGTGCCAGCAGCGAAGGGACAGGGGTAGGGCAGCCCCAGCATTTT. Its translation is CASSEGTGVGQPQHF. The V gene is TRBV9, the J gene TRBJ1-5; TRBD1 matches 10 bases. CDR3 size: 15 residues. The V gene's germline CDR1 is SGDLS and CDR2 YYNGEE. The V and J ends lost 3 bases and 7 bases, in that order; junction bases with no gene match: 7. Looking up the rest from reference TRBV9 and TRBJ1-5 gives the full variable domain: DSGVTQTPKHLITATGQRVTLRCSPRSGDLSVYWYQQSLDQGLQFLIQYYNGEERAKGNILERFSAQQFPDLHSELNLSSLELGDSALYFCASSEGTGVGQPQHFGDGTRLSIL.

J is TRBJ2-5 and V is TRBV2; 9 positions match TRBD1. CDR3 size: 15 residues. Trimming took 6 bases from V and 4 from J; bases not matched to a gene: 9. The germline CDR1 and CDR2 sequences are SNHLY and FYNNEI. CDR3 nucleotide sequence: TGTGCCAGCAGCTCCAGGACGACAGGGGGAGAGACCCAGTACTTC. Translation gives CASSSRTTGGETQYF.